The rows below give T cell receptor beta chains drawn from one sample of a study of blood T cell repertoires in COVID-19. Profiling relied on immunoSEQ multiplex PCR, and the TCRdb table lists in-frame clones only, not all of them. The repertoire consists of 200,000 to 250,000 clones, with around 80% occurring once and the leading ten covering about 1.3%. Material: peripheral blood. These receptors all come from a woman aged 30 to 39 with COVID-19, enrolled during active disease. Both conserved end residues are part of each CDR3. D genes are given only for firm matches. Clone size is stated in some rows and not others, as once, few, many or a class when expanded.

clone_size	v_call	j_call	d_call	cdr3_aa	cdr3_nt
many	TRBV6-5	TRBJ1-3	TRBD1	CASSQDRAGNTIYF	TGTGCCAGCAGCCAGGACAGGGCTGGAAACACCATATATTTT
once	TRBV11-2	TRBJ2-2	TRBD2	CASSPRTSGVTGELFF	TGTGCCAGCAGCCCCCGGACTAGCGGGGTCACCGGGGAGCTGTTTTTT
-	TRBV18	TRBJ2-1	TRBD2	CASSPFPAAGGYNEQFF	TGTGCCAGCTCACCTTTCCCGGCGGCGGGGGGTTACAATGAGCAGTTCTTC
-	TRBV7-6	TRBJ1-2	-	CASSPRAIGGGDNGYTF	TGTGCCAGCAGCCCCCGAGCTATTGGCGGGGGGGATAATGGCTACACCTTC
-	TRBV5-1	TRBJ1-2	TRBD1	CASSSRSAGQGVNGYTF	TGCGCCAGCAGTTCTAGATCTGCGGGACAGGGGGTTAATGGCTACACCTTC
-	TRBV12-3/TRBV12-4	TRBJ2-5	-	CASQEEKQETQYF	TGTGCCAGCCAGGAGGAGAAGCAAGAGACCCAGTACTTC
-	TRBV6-4	TRBJ2-7	-	CASSTGLLKNGQYF	TGTGCCAGCAGTACGGGACTCCTTAAGAACGGGCAGTACTTC
-	TRBV28	TRBJ1-2	-	CASSLRVRVNYGYTF	TGTGCCAGCAGTTTGAGGGTTCGTGTTAACTATGGCTACACCTTC
-	TRBV7-3	TRBJ2-6	TRBD2	CASSIRLAGDSGANVLTF	TGTGCCAGCAGCATTCGACTAGCGGGGGACTCTGGGGCCAACGTCCTGACTTTC
-	TRBV18	TRBJ1-3	TRBD1	CASSYGQGAGNTIYF	TGTGCCAGCTCATACGGACAGGGGGCAGGAAACACCATATATTTT
-	TRBV5-1	TRBJ2-7	TRBD1	CASSPGTGGPYEQYF	TGCGCCAGCAGCCCCGGGACAGGGGGTCCCTACGAGCAGTACTTC
-	TRBV6-6	TRBJ1-6	TRBD1	CASSSQGVRYNSPLHF	TGTGCCAGCAGTTCACAGGGGGTTAGGTATAATTCACCCCTCCACTTT
-	TRBV5-1	TRBJ2-1	TRBD2	CASGLGLAGTNYNEQFF	TGCGCCAGCGGACTCGGACTAGCGGGGACTAACTACAATGAGCAGTTCTTC
-	TRBV29-1	TRBJ1-2	-	CSVEEGLYGYTF	TGCAGCGTTGAGGAGGGCCTCTATGGCTACACCTTC
-	TRBV6-5	TRBJ2-2	-	CASRDRANGELFF	TGTGCCAGCAGGGACAGAGCTAACGGGGAGCTGTTTTTT
-	TRBV21-1	TRBJ1-3	-	CASSKRFWGTVPGNTIYF	TGTGCCAGCAGCAAACGGTTTTGGGGGACAGTTCCTGGAAACACCATATATTTT
-	TRBV5-1	TRBJ1-4	TRBD1	CASSLEQGREKLFF	TGCGCCAGCAGCTTGGAACAGGGGAGAGAAAAACTGTTTTTT
-	TRBV5-4	TRBJ1-3	-	CASSLGGGSGNTIYF	TGTGCCAGCAGCTTGGGGGGAGGCTCTGGAAACACCATATATTTT
-	TRBV6-2/TRBV6-3	TRBJ2-1	TRBD2	CASSSQLADFSYNEQFF	TGTGCCAGCAGTTCCCAACTAGCGGACTTCTCCTACAATGAGCAGTTCTTC
-	TRBV19	TRBJ1-5	TRBD1	CASRNTYRGTLHQPQHF	TGTGCCAGTAGAAACACTTACAGGGGGACCCTCCATCAGCCCCAGCATTTT
once	TRBV4-3	TRBJ2-3	TRBD2	CASSQERGSSTDTQYF	TGCGCCAGCAGCCAAGAGCGGGGGTCTAGCACAGATACGCAGTATTTT
-	TRBV11-1	TRBJ2-1	TRBD1	CASSLGQGAYNEQFF	TGTGCCAGCAGCTTAGGACAGGGGGCCTACAATGAGCAGTTCTTC
few	TRBV5-1	TRBJ1-4	TRBD1	CASSRTTGVYANEKLFF	TGCGCCAGCAGCCGGACCACAGGGGTATATGCTAATGAAAAACTGTTTTTT
-	TRBV11-1	TRBJ2-2	-	CASSQTRSTGELFF	TGTGCCAGCAGTCAGACTCGTTCCACCGGGGAGCTGTTTTTT
-	TRBV6-2/TRBV6-3	TRBJ1-5	TRBD1	CASSARPGGAYQPQHF	TGTGCCAGCAGTGCCAGACCAGGGGGCGCTTATCAGCCCCAGCATTTT
-	TRBV19	TRBJ2-7	TRBD1	CASSGPGQVYEQYF	TGTGCCAGTAGCGGCCCTGGACAGGTCTACGAGCAGTACTTC
-	TRBV30	TRBJ1-2	-	CAWSVGGESGYTF	TGTGCCTGGAGTGTCGGGGGGGAAAGTGGCTACACCTTC
-	TRBV19	TRBJ2-5	-	CASRSYEGAGEETQYF	TGTGCCAGTAGATCTTATGAGGGTGCAGGTGAAGAGACCCAGTACTTC
-	TRBV7-9	TRBJ2-7	TRBD2	CASSFNAARGDSIYEQYF	TGTGCCAGCAGCTTCAATGCCGCCCGGGGGGACTCCATCTACGAGCAGTACTTC
-	TRBV9	TRBJ2-1	TRBD2	CASSVGASGRRGNEQFF	TGTGCCAGCAGCGTAGGCGCTAGCGGGAGGAGGGGCAATGAGCAGTTCTTC
-	TRBV6-4	TRBJ2-3	TRBD2	CASSDVTGGSPDTQYF	TGTGCCAGCAGTGATGTGACGGGGGGGTCCCCAGATACGCAGTATTTT
few	TRBV9	TRBJ1-5	-	CASSVDGHNNQPQHF	TGTGCCAGCAGCGTAGATGGACACAACAATCAGCCCCAGCATTTT
-	TRBV11-2	TRBJ2-2	-	CASSLFTTGELFF	TGTGCCAGCAGCTTATTCACAACCGGGGAGCTGTTTTTT
-	TRBV6-2/TRBV6-3	TRBJ1-1	-	CASSSRSPEAFF	TGTGCCAGCAGTTCCCGGTCCCCTGAAGCTTTCTTT
-	TRBV4-3	TRBJ1-1	-	CASSQDFSGIEAFF	TGCGCCAGCAGCCAAGATTTCTCGGGGATTGAAGCTTTCTTT
-	TRBV3-1/TRBV3-2	TRBJ2-7	-	CASSQDEGREQYF	TGTGCCAGCAGCCAAGACGAGGGGAGGGAGCAGTACTTC
once	TRBV9	TRBJ2-6	-	CASSEQGTLGANVLTF	TGTGCCAGCAGCGAACAGGGGACTCTGGGGGCCAACGTCCTGACTTTC
-	TRBV25-1	TRBJ2-4	TRBD2	CASSEWSGLENIQYF	TGTGCCAGCAGTGAATGGTCAGGACTAGAGAACATTCAGTACTTC
-	TRBV7-3	TRBJ2-3	TRBD2	CASSQRGVGTDTQYF	TGTGCCAGCAGCCAGCGGGGTGTCGGCACAGATACGCAGTATTTT
-	TRBV6-6	TRBJ1-4	TRBD1	CASSQDRGRIEKLFF	TGTGCCAGCAGTCAGGACAGGGGGCGAATTGAAAAACTGTTTTTT
-	TRBV18	TRBJ1-2	-	CASSPAGDDGYTF	TGTGCCAGCTCACCGGCAGGGGACGACGGCTACACCTTC
-	TRBV5-4	TRBJ2-1	TRBD2	CASSSGLAAYNEQFF	TGTGCCAGCAGCTCGGGACTAGCTGCTTACAATGAGCAGTTCTTC
-	TRBV3-1/TRBV3-2	TRBJ2-7	-	CASSQEEALGGEQYF	TGTGCCAGCAGCCAGGAAGAGGCACTAGGGGGCGAGCAGTACTTC
-	TRBV14	TRBJ2-7	-	CASSHWRSGYEQYF	TGTGCCAGCAGCCATTGGAGGAGTGGCTACGAGCAGTACTTC
-	TRBV2	TRBJ2-5	TRBD2	CASIGDIAGGPGETQYF	TGTGCCAGCATCGGAGACATAGCGGGGGGGCCGGGGGAGACCCAGTACTTC
-	TRBV4-3	TRBJ2-3	TRBD2	CASSRALTSGGIADTQYF	TGCGCCAGCAGCCGAGCTTTGACTAGCGGGGGAATCGCAGATACGCAGTATTTT
-	TRBV19	TRBJ2-1	TRBD2	CASRLAGLFYNEQFF	TGTGCCAGTAGACTAGCGGGTCTCTTCTACAATGAGCAGTTCTTC
-	TRBV10-3	TRBJ2-2	TRBD2	CASQTSGEHTGELFF	TGTGCCTCCCAGACTAGCGGGGAACACACCGGGGAGCTGTTTTTT
-	TRBV5-4	TRBJ2-3	TRBD2	CASSSSGTTTTDTQYF	TGTGCCAGCAGCTCATCCGGGACTACGACCACAGATACGCAGTATTTT
-	TRBV19	TRBJ1-2	TRBD1	CASSILPGQGFGGYTF	TGTGCCAGTAGTATACTACCGGGACAGGGGTTTGGCGGCTACACCTTC
-	TRBV6-2/TRBV6-3	TRBJ2-5	-	CASSYVEFGETQYF	TGTGCCAGCAGTTACGTGGAGTTTGGAGAGACCCAGTACTTC
once	TRBV14	TRBJ2-7	TRBD1	CASSWDRGTEQYF	TGTGCCAGCAGCTGGGACAGGGGAACCGAGCAGTACTTC
-	TRBV24-1	TRBJ2-3	-	CATSDPKSTDTQYF	TGTGCCACCAGTGATCCCAAAAGCACAGATACGCAGTATTTT
-	TRBV28	TRBJ2-4	-	CASVEGARDIQYF	TGTGCCAGCGTGGAGGGGGCGAGGGACATTCAGTACTTC
-	TRBV30	TRBJ1-2	-	CAWSPQDGYGYTF	TGTGCCTGGAGTCCTCAGGATGGGTATGGCTACACCTTC